This T cell receptor beta chain was obtained from a study of shared clonotypes between healthy human individuals (dated by TCRdb to about 2020). Study-level background: The cohort comprised two women and a few men aged 18 to 49 years. The study deeply sequenced blood TCR repertoires of several healthy adults to estimate repertoire size and the extent of clonotype sharing between individuals. To increase sequencing depth and limit assay-specific biases, different laboratories used diverse techniques to prepare libraries and sequence TCR repertoires. Between about 0.9 and 10 billion PBMCs per donor were obtained by leukapheresis. For each donor, CD4 naive and CD4 memory were each run on three plates, CD8 naive on two plates, and CD8 memory on one plate.

What the authors observed across the whole study: Only blood was sampled, and tissue TCR repertoires likely differ from those in blood. Sharing across a handful of donors was observed for around 5% of naive CD4, around 3.5% of naive CD8, over 2% of memory CD4, and over 0.3% of memory CD8 clonotypes. The small number of donors limited the genetic and exposure-history diversity represented. Based on pairwise subsampling, the degree of clonotype sharing among donors was expected to be affected by sequencing depth. Compared with non-shared clonotypes, the clonotypes found in all four sorted-subset donors had higher generation probabilities. Even with the large sequencing depth, rarefaction of the sorted-subset datasets indicated that sequencing was incomplete. Larger estimated clonotype richness was generally found for naive subsets than for memory subsets.

Healthy HIV-negative adults with no recently reported acute infections or vaccinations were included as donors. All donors were Caucasian adults living in Nashville, Tennessee, USA. CD4+ T cells were enriched by magnetic negative selection, after which naive cells were positively selected on CD45RA and the negative fraction was taken as the memory subset. After blood collection by leukapheresis, PBMCs were isolated using Ficoll-Histopaque density gradient centrifugation and then cryopreserved in the vapor phase of liquid nitrogen. Analytical flow cytometry was used to check the purity and quantity of every magnetically sorted T cell population. Genomic DNA was isolated from every sorted fraction and measured by UV absorbance on a Nanodrop 2000c. A distance of 18 bases separates the germline ends of V and J, which lose 3 bases and 3 bases respectively. CDR1 and CDR2 were assigned from the germline V gene as ENHRY and SYGVKD. The cysteine opens and the phenylalanine closes a CDR3 of 16 amino acids. CDR3 DNA is the only sequence kept; it has 48 bases, read in frame from the first base.

On this clone itself: Its target antigen remains unknown. No much larger clonotype is one base removed from it; base qualities were not supplied.

TCR CDR3 regions were amplified from genomic DNA by multiplex PCR using the deep immunoSEQ assay. Genomic DNA extracted from each cell subset was distributed evenly over all wells of several immunoSEQ 96-well plates, and each plate served as one replicate. Each replicate PCR for sorted subsets received roughly 0.2 ug genomic DNA, equal to about 30,000 T cell genomes. The purified libraries were quantified using a Qubit 3.0 fluorometer, sized with a Bioanalyzer 2100, and then quantified again using the KAPA Library Quantification kit. Each immunoSEQ 96-well plate was sequenced on its own single-read 150-cycle Illumina NextSeq 550 flow cell. Per the source publication's procedure: Because only junctional sequences without quality scores were contained in the immunoSEQ output, filtering matching that applied to full-length reads could not be performed. To assign V/J genes and CDR3, sequences were annotated against IMGT germline references using PyIR, a Python wrapper for IgBLAST v1.9. Reads were filtered out if the reads had weak V/J assignments (E-value above 1e-6), no CDR3, stop codons, out-of-frame junctions, or ambiguous translated residues. V3J clonotypes were defined as sequences sharing an identical inferred V gene, J gene, and CDR3 amino acid sequence. The percentage overlap between two repertoires was calculated by dividing the number of shared unique clonotypes by the size of the smaller repertoire. Richness of each repertoire was evaluated using RTK rarefaction, the Chao1 estimator, and Recon v2.1 estimates of unobserved clonotypes. Generation probabilities for all TCRbeta clonotypes obtained by the gDNA method from a handful of donors were computed using OLGA. In its TCRdb copy, this immuneACCESS table keeps in-frame sequences only and misses some clones. Where compared with another copy, unresolved V genes explain less than half of these, and the others have no known cause. D and trimming come from the DNA, and the V and J calls and clone size come from that table. The sample has under 850,000 clones on record, approximately 72% of them singletons. Jointly, the top ten make up 1.8% of the sample.

The chain uses TRBV10-3 and TRBJ2-7, with a tentative D gene TRBD1 over 6 matching bases. The clonotype originates from a woman aged 25 to 39 in good health. The sequencing input was memory CD4+ T cells sorted from blood. The cell subset or site label for this specimen denotes: CD45RA-negative fraction. The sequenced DNA: TGTGCCATCAGTGATGTTCCGGGACACCCGAACTACGAGCAGTACTTC. It translates as CAISDVPGHPNYEQYF.